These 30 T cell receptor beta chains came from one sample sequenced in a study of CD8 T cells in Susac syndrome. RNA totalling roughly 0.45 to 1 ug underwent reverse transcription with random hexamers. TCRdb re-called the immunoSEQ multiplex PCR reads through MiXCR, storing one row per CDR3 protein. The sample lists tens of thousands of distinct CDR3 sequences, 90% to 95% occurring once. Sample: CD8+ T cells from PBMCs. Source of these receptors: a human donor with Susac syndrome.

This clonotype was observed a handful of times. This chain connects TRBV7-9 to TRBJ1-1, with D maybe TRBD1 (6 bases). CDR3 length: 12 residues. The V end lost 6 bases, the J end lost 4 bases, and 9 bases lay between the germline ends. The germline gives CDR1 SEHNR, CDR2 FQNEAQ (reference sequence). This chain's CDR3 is CASSSGATEAFF. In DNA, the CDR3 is TGTGCCAGCAGTTCAGGGGCCACTGAAGCTTTCTTT.

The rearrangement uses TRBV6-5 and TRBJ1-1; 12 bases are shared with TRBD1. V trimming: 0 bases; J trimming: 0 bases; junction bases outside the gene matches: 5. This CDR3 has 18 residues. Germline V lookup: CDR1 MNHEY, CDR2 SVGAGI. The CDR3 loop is CASSYSRGQGAMNTEAFF. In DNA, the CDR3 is TGTGCCAGCAGTTACTCACGGGGACAGGGGGCGATGAACACTGAAGCTTTCTTT.

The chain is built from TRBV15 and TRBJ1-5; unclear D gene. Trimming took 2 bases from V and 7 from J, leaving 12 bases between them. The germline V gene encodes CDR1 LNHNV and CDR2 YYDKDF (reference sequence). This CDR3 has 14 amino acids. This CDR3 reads CATSRPGLGQPQHF. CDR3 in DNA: TGTGCCACCAGCAGACCTGGACTCGGCCAGCCCCAGCATTTT.

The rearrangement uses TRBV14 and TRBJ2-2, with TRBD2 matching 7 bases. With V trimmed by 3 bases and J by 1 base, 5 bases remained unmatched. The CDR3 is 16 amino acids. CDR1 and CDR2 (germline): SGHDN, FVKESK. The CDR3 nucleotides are TGTGCCAGCAGCCACGAATCTAGCGGGAACACCGGGGAGCTGTTTTTT. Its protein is CASSHESSGNTGELFF. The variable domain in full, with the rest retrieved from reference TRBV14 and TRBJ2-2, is EAGVTQFPSHSVIEKGQTVTLRCDPISGHDNLYWYRRVMGKEIKFLLHFVKESKQDESGMPNNRFLAERTGGTYSTLKVQPAELEDSGVYFCASSHESSGNTGELFFGEGSRLTVL.

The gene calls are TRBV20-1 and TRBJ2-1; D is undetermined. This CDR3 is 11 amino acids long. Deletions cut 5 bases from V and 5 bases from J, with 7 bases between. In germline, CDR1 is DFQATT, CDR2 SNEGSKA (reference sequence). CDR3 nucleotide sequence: TGCAGTGCTCCTTTGGACAATGAGCAGTTCTTC. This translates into CSAPLDNEQFF.

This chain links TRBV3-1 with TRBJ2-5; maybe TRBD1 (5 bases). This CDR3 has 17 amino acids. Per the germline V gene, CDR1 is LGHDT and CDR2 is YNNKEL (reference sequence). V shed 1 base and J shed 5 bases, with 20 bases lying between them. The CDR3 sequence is CASSQVYPQGNGETQYF. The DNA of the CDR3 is TGTGCCAGCAGCCAAGTCTACCCGCAGGGAAATGGGGAGACCCAGTACTTC.

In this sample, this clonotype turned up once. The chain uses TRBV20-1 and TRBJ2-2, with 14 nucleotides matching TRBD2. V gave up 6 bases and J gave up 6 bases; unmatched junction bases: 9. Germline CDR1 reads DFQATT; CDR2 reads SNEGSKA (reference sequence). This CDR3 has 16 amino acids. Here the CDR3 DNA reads TGCAGTGCCACCGGGACTAGCGGGAGTCTGGCCGGGGAGCTGTTTTTT. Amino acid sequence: CSATGTSGSLAGELFF.

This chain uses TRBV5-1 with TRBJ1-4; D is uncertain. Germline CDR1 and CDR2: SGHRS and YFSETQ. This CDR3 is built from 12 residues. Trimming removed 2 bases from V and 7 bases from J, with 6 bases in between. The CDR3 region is CASSLTSEKLFF. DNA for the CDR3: TGCGCCAGCAGCTTAACAAGTGAAAAACTGTTTTTT.

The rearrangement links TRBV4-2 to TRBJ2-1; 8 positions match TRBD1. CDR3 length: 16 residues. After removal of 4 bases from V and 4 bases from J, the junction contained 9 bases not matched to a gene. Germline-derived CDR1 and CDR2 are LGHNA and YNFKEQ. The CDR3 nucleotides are TGTGCCAGCAGCCGAGAGTCGGGACAGGTTTACAATGAGCAGTTCTTC. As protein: CASSRESGQVYNEQFF.

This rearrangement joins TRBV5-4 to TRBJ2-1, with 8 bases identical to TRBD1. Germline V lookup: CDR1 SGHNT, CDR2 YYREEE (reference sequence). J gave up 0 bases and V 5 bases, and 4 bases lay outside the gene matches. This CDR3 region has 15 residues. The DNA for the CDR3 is TGTGCCAGCAGACGAACAGGGGGCTCCTACAATGAGCAGTTCTTC. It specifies CASRRTGGSYNEQFF. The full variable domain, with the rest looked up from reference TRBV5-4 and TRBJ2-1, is ETGVTQSPTHLIKTRGQQVTLRCSSQSGHNTVSWYQQALGQGPQFIFQYYREEENGRGNFPPRFSGLQFPNYSSELNVNALELDDSALYLCASRRTGGSYNEQFFGPGTRLTVL.

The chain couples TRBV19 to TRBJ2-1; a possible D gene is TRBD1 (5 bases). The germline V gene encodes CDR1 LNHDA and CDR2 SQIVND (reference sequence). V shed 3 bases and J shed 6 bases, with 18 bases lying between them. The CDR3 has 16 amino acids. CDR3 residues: CASSIRPGRVGNEQFF. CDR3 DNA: TGTGCCAGTAGTATCCGCCCAGGCAGGGTGGGCAATGAGCAGTTCTTC.

CDR3 loop: CASSFVADTQYF. DNA for the CDR3: TGTGCCAGCAGCTTCGTGGCAGATACGCAGTATTTT. The gene calls are TRBV5-6 and TRBJ2-3; no reliable D call. Germline V gene lookup returns CDR1 SGHDT and CDR2 YYEEEE. The germline V and J ends were trimmed by 2 bases and 4 bases, with 5 bases remaining between them. There are 12 residues in the CDR3.

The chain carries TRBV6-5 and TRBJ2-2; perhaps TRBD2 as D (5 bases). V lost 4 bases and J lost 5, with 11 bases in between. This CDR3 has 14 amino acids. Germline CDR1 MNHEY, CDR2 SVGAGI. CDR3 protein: CASSSWTGTGELFF. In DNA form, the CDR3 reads TGTGCCAGCAGTTCATGGACTGGTACCGGGGAGCTGTTTTTT.

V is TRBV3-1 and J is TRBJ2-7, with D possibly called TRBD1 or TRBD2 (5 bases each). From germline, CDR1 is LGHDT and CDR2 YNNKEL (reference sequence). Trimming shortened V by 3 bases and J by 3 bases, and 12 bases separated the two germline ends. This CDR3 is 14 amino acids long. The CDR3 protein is CASSQGRAGYEQYF. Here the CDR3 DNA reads TGTGCCAGCAGCCAGGGACGTGCAGGCTACGAGCAGTACTTC.

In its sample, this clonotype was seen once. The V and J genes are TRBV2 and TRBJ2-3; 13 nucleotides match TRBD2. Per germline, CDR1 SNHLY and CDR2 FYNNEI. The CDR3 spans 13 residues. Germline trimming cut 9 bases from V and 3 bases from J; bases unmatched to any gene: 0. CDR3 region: CARLAGGTDTQYF. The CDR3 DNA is TGTGCCAGACTAGCGGGGGGGACAGATACGCAGTATTTT.

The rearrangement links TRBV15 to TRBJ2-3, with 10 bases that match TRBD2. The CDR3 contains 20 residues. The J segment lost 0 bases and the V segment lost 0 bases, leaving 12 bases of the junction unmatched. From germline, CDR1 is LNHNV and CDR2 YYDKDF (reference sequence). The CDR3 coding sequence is TGTGCCACCAGCAGAGATCTGTTTGCTAGCGGGGGAGGGAGCACAGATACGCAGTATTTT. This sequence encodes CATSRDLFASGGGSTDTQYF. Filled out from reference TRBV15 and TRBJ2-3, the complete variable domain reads DAMVIQNPRYQVTQFGKPVTLSCSQTLNHNVMYWYQQKSSQAPKLLFHYYDKDFNNEADTPDNFQSRRPNTSFCFLDIRSPGLGDTAMYLCATSRDLFASGGGSTDTQYFGPGTRLTVL.

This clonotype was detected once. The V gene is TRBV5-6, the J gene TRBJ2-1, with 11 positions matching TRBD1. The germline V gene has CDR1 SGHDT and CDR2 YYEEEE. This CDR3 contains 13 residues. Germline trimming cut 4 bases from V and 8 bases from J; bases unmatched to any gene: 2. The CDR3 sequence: CASSRDRGDEQFF. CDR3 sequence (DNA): TGTGCCAGCAGCCGGGACAGGGGGGATGAGCAGTTCTTC.

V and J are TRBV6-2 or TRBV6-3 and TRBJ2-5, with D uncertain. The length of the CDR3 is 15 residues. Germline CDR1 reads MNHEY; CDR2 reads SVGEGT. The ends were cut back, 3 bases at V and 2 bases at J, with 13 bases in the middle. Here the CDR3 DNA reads TGTGCCAGCAGTTATCTCGCTAGAAGACAAGAGACCCAGTACTTC. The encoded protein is CASSYLARRQETQYF.

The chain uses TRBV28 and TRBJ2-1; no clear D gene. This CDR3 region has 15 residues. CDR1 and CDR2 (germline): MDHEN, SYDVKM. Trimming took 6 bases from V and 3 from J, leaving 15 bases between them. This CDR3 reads CASSYQLSRYNEQFF. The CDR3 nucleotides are TGTGCCAGCAGCTATCAGCTGTCTCGCTACAATGAGCAGTTCTTC.

The CDR3 here is CASSPPGSLYGYTF. DNA for the CDR3: TGTGCCAGCAGTCCCCCGGGCAGCCTCTATGGCTACACCTTC. The chain has TRBV27 and TRBJ1-2, with D hard to call. CDR1 and CDR2 from the germline V gene are MNHEY and SMNVEV (reference sequence). Trimming pared 5 bases from V and 4 bases from J, leaving 14 bases between. This CDR3 contains 14 residues.

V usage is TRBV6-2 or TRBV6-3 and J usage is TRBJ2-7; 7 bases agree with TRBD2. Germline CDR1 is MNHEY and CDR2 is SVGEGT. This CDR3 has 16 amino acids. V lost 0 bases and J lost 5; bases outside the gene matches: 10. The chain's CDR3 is CASSYSGVGGSHEQYF. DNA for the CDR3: TGTGCCAGCAGTTACTCGGGGGTTGGCGGGAGCCACGAGCAGTACTTC.

CDR3 coding DNA: TGCAGTGACCTTTCAATTCGGTCCACTGAAGCTTTCTTT. Its protein product is CSDLSIRSTEAFF. The V and J genes are TRBV20-1 and TRBJ1-1, with D unresolved. V gave up 7 bases and J gave up 4 bases, with 16 bases separating them. Germline CDR1 reads DFQATT; CDR2 reads SNEGSKA (reference sequence). CDR3 length: 13 residues.

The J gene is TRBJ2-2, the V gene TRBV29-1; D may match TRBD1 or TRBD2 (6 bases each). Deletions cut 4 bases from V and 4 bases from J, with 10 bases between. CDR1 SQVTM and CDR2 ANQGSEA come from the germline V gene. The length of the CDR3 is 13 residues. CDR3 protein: CSVVWGATGELFF. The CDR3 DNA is TGCAGCGTTGTTTGGGGGGCCACCGGGGAGCTGTTTTTT.

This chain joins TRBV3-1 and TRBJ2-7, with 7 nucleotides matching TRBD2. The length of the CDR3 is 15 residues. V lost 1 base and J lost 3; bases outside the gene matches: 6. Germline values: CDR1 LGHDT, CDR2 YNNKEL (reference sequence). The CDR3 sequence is CASSQVGGPNYEQYF. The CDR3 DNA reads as TGTGCCAGCAGCCAAGTGGGAGGGCCAAACTACGAGCAGTACTTC.

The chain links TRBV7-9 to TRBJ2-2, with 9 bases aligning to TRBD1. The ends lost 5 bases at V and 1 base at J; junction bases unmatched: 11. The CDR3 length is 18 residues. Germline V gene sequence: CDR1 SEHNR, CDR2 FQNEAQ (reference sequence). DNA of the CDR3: TGTGCCAGCAGCCAGGACAGGGGCCTAGCTCTGAACACCGGGGAGCTGTTTTTT. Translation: CASSQDRGLALNTGELFF.

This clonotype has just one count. The CDR3 here is CASSRGTNTGELFF. The CDR3 DNA sequence: TGTGCCAGCAGCCGGGGGACGAACACCGGGGAGCTGTTTTTT. The chain carries TRBV27 and TRBJ2-2, with a weak D call TRBD2 (6 bases). V shed 6 bases and J shed 0 bases, with 8 bases lying between them. The V gene's germline CDR1 is MNHEY and CDR2 SMNVEV (reference sequence). This CDR3 has 14 residues.

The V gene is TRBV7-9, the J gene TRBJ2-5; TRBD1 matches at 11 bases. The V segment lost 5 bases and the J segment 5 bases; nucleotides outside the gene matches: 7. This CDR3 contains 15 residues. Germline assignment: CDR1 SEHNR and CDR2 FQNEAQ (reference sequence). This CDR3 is CASSPGQGAGETQYF. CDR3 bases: TGTGCCAGCAGCCCCGGACAGGGGGCGGGGGAGACCCAGTACTTC.

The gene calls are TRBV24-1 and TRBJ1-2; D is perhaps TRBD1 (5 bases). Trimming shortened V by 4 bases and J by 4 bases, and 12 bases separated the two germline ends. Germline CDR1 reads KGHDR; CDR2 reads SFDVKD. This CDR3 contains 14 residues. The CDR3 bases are TGTGCCACCAGTGACACGGGACTTTTCTATGGCTACACCTTC. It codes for CATSDTGLFYGYTF.

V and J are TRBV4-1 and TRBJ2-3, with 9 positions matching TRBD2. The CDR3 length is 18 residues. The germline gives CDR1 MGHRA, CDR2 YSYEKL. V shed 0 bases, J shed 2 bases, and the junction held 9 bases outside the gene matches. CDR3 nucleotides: TGCGCCAGCAGCCAAGATCGGGCTAGCGGGGCCACCACAGATACGCAGTATTTT. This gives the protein CASSQDRASGATTDTQYF.

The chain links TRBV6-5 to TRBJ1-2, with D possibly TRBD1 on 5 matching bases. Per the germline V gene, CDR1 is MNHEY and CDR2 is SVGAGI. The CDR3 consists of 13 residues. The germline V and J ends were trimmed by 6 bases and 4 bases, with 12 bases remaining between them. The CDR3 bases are TGTGCCAGCAGCCTGACAGCCTCCTATGGCTACACCTTC. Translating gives CASSLTASYGYTF.